The 3 T cell receptor beta chains listed next were all sequenced from one sample in a study of control samples from healthy donors and cancer patients. TCRdb keeps only in-frame clones here, not all; method: immunoSEQ multiplex PCR. The table records 130,000 or so clones, roughly 94% of them present only once. Material for sequencing was PBMCs. Receptor source: a man aged 55 to 70 with colorectal cancer.

The chain has TRBV2 and TRBJ1-5, with D possibly being TRBD1 (6 bases). Germline CDR1 and CDR2: SNHLY and FYNNEI. The ends were cut back, 6 bases at V and 6 bases at J, with 15 bases in the middle. CDR3 size: 14 residues. CDR3 residues: CASRATGMVQPQHF. The CDR3 DNA is TGTGCCAGCAGAGCCACAGGGATGGTTCAGCCCCAGCATTTT.

J is TRBJ2-3 and V is TRBV7-9; tentative D call: TRBD2 (6 bases). The germline V and J ends were trimmed by 5 bases and 8 bases, with 17 bases remaining between them. CDR3 length equals 14 residues. The germline V gene has CDR1 SEHNR and CDR2 FQNEAQ (reference sequence). In DNA, the CDR3 is TGTGCCAGCAGCACCGGGGGTATCGTTGGTACGCAGTATTTT. It encodes CASSTGGIVGTQYF.

The chain combines TRBV7-2 with TRBJ1-1, with a weak D call TRBD1 (5 bases). This CDR3 has 16 amino acids. Between the trimmed V and J ends, which lost 5 bases and 0 bases, there was a span of 16 bases. Germline values: CDR1 SGHTA, CDR2 FQGNSA. The chain's CDR3 is CASSPDGVTVNTEAFF. CDR3 nucleotides: TGTGCCAGCAGCCCGGATGGCGTGACAGTGAACACTGAAGCTTTCTTT.